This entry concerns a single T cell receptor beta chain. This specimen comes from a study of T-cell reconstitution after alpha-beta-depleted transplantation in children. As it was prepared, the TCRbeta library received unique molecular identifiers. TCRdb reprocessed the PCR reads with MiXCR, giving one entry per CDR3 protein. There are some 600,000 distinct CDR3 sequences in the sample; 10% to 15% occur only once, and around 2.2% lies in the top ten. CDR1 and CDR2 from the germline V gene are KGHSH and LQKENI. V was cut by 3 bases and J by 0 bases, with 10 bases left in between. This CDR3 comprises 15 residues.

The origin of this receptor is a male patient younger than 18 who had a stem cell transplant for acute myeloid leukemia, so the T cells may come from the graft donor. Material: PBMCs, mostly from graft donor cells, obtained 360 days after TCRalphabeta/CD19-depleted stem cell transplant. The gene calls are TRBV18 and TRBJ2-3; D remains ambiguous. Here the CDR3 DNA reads TGTGCCAGCTCACCGGCGCGCTCTAGCACAGATACGCAGTATTTT. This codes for CASSPARSSTDTQYF.